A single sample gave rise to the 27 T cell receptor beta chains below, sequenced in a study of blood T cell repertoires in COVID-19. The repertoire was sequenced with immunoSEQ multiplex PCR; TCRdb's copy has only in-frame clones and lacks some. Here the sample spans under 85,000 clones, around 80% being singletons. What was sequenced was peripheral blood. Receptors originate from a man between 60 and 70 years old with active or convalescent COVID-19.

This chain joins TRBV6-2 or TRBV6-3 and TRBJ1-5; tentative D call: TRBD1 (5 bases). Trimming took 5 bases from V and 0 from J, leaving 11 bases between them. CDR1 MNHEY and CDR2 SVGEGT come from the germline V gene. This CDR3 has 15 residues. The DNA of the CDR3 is TGTGCCAGCAGTCCCCAGGGAAATAGCAATCAGCCCCAGCATTTT. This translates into CASSPQGNSNQPQHF.

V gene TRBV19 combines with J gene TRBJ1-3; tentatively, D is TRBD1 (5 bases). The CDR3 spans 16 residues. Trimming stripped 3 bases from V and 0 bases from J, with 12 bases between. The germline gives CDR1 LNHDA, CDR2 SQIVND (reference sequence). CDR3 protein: CASSISQGYSGNTIYF. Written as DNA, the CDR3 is TGTGCCAGTAGTATTTCCCAGGGCTACTCTGGAAACACCATATATTTT.

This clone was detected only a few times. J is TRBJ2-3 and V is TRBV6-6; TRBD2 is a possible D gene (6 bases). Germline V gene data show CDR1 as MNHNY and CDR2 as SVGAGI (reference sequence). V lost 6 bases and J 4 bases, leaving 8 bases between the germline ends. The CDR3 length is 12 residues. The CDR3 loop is CASSGGADTQYF. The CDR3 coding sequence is TGTGCCAGCAGCGGCGGGGCAGATACGCAGTATTTT.

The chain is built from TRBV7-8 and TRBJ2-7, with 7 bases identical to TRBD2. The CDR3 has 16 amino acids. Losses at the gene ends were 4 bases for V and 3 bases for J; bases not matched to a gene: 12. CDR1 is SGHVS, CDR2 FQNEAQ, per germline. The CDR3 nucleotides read TGTGCCAGCAGCTGGCGGGGGAGCCGCGAGGGCTACGAGCAGTACTTC. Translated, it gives CASSWRGSREGYEQYF.

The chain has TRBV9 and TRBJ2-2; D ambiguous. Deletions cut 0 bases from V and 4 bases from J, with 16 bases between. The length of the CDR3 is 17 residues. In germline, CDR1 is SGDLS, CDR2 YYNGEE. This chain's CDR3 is CASSVGAIGSSTGELFF. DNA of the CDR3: TGTGCCAGCAGCGTAGGGGCAATAGGATCGTCCACCGGGGAGCTGTTTTTT.

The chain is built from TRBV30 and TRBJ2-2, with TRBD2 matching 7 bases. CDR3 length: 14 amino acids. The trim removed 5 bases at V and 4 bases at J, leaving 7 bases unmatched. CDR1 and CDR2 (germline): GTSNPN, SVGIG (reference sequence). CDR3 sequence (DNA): TGTGCCTGGTTGATGCGGGGGAGCACCGGGGAGCTGTTTTTT. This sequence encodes CAWLMRGSTGELFF.

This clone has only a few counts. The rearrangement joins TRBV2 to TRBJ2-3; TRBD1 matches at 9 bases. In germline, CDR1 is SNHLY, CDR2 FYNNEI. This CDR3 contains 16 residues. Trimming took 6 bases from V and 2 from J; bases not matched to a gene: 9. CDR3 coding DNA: TGTGCCAGCAGAAACCCGACAGGGGGATCCACAGATACGCAGTATTTT. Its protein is CASRNPTGGSTDTQYF.

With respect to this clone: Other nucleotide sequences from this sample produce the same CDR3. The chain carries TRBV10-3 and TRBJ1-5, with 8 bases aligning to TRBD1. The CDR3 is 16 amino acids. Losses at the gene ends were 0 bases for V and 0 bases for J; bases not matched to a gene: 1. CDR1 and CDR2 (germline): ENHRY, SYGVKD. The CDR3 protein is CAISESGQGSNQPQHF. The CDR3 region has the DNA TGTGCCATCAGTGAGTCTGGACAGGGTAGCAATCAGCCCCAGCATTTT.

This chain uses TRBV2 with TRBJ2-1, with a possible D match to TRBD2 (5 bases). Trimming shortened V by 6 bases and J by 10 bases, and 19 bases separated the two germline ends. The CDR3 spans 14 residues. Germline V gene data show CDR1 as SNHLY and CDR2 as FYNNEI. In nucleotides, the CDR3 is TGTGCCAGCAGCCTCCGGAGAGGGCCCCAAGAGCAGTTCTTC. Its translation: CASSLRRGPQEQFF.

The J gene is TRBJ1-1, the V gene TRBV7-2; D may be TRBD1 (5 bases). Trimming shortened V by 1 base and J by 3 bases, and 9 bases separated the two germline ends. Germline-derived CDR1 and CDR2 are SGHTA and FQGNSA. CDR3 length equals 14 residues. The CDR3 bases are TGTGCCAGCAGCTTAGGGGGCGCGTACACTGAAGCTTTCTTT. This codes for CASSLGGAYTEAFF.

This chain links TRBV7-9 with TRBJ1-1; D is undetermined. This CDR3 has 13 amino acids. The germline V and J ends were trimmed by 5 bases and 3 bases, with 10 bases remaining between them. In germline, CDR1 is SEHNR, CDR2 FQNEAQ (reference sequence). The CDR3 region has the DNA TGTGCCAGCAGCCCTACCCAGGACACTGAAGCTTTCTTT. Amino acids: CASSPTQDTEAFF.

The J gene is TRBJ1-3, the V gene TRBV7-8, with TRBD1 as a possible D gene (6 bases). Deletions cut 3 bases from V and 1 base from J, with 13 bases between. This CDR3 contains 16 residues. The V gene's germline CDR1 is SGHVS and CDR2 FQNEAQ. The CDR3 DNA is TGTGCCAGCAGCTTCATATCAGGGGTGTCTGGAAACACCATATATTTT. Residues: CASSFISGVSGNTIYF.

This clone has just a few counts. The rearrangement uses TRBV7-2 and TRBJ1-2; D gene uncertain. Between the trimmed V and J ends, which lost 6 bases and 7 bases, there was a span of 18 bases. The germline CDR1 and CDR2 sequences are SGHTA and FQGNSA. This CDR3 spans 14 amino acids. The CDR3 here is CASRPRFSGLGYTF. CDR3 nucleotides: TGTGCCAGCAGACCCAGGTTTTCTGGTCTTGGCTACACCTTC. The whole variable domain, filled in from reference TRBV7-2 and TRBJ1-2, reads GAGVSQSPSNKVTEKGKDVELRCDPISGHTALYWYRQSLGQGLEFLIYFQGNSAPDKSGLPSDRFSAERTGGSVSTLTIQRTQQEDSAVYLCASRPRFSGLGYTFGSGTRLTVV.

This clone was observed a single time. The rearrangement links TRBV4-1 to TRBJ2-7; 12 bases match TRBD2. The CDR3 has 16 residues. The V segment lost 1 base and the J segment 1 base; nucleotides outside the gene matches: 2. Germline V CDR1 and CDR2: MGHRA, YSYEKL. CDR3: CASSQVTSGGSYEQYF. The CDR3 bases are TGCGCCAGCAGCCAAGTAACTAGCGGGGGGTCCTACGAGCAGTACTTC.

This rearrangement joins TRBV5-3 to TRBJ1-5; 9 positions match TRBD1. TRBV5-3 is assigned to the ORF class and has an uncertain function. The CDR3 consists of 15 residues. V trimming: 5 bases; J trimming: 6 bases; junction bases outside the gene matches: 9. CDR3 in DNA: TGTGCCAGAAGTTGCAGGACAGGGGAGGGTCAGCCCCAGCATTTT. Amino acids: CARSCRTGEGQPQHF.

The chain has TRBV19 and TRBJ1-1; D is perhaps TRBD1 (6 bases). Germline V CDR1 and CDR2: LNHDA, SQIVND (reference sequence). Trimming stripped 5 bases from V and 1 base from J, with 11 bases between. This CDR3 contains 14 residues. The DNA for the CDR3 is TGTGCCAGTAGTCTGGCAGGGGAGAACACTGAAGCTTTCTTT. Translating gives CASSLAGENTEAFF.

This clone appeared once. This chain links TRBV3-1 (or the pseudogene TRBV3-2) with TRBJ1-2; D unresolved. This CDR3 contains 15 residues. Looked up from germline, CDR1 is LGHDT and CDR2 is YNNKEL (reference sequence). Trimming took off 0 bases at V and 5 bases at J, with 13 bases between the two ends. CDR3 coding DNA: TGTGCCAGCAGCCAAGATCCCGGGGATGGGTATGGCTACACCTTC. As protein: CASSQDPGDGYGYTF.

The CDR3 reads CASSQDRVTQYF. The CDR3, as DNA: TGTGCCAGCAGCCAAGATCGGGTGACCCAGTACTTC. The chain uses TRBV14 and TRBJ2-5; no clear D. The CDR3 is made up of 12 amino acids. Trimming shortened V by 0 bases and J by 7 bases, and 6 bases separated the two germline ends. The germline V gene has CDR1 SGHDN and CDR2 FVKESK.

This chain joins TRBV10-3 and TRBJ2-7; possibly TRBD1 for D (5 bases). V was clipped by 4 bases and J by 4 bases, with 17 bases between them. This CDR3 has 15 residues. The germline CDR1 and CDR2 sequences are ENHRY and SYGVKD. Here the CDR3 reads CAISGGSGRVYEQYF. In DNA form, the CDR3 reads TGTGCCATCAGTGGGGGCTCGGGCAGGGTTTACGAGCAGTACTTC.

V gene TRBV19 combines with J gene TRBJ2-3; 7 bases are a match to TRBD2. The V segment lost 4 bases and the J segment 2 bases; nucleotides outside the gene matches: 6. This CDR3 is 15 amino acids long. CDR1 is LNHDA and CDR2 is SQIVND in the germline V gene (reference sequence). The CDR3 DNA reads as TGTGCCAGTAGTAGTGGCGGGGGACCCACAGATACGCAGTATTTT. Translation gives CASSSGGGPTDTQYF.

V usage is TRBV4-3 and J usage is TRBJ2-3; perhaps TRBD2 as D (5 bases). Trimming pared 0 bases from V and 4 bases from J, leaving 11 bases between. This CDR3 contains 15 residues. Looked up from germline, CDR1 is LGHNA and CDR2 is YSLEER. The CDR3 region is CASSQDWIGADTQYF. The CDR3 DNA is TGCGCCAGCAGCCAAGATTGGATCGGGGCAGATACGCAGTATTTT.

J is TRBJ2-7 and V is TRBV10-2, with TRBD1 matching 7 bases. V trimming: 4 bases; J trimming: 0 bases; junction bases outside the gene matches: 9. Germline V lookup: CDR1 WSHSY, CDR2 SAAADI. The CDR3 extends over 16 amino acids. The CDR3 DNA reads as TGCGCCAGCAGTGGACCGACAGGGACCCGCTCCTACGAGCAGTACTTC. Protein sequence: CASSGPTGTRSYEQYF.

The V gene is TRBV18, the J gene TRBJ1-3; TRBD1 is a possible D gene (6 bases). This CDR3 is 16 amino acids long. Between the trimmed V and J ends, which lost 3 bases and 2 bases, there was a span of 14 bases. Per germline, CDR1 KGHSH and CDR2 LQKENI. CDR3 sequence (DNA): TGTGCCAGCTCACCGTCGCAGGACAGACCTGGAAACACCATATATTTT. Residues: CASSPSQDRPGNTIYF.

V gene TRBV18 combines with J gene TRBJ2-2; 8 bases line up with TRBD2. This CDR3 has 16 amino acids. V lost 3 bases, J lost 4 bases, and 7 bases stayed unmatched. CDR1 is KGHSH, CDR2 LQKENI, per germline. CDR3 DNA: TGTGCCAGCTCACCGACCGGGGGGGCCCCCACCGGGGAGCTGTTTTTT. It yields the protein CASSPTGGAPTGELFF.

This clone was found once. The chain's CDR3 is CASSPRLAGVQETQYF. The CDR3 nucleotides are TGTGCCAGCAGCCCGAGACTAGCGGGGGTACAAGAGACCCAGTACTTC. The chain joins TRBV7-2 to TRBJ2-5; 12 bases are shared with TRBD2. Germline CDR1 is SGHTA and CDR2 is FQGNSA. CDR3 size: 16 residues. V lost 5 bases and J lost 2; bases outside the gene matches: 6.

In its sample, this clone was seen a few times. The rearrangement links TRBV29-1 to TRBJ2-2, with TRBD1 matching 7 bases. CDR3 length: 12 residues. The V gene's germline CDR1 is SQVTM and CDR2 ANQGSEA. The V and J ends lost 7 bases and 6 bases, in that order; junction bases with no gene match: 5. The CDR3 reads CSARTGPGELFF. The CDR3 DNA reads TGCAGCGCCCGGACAGGCCCCGGGGAGCTGTTTTTT.

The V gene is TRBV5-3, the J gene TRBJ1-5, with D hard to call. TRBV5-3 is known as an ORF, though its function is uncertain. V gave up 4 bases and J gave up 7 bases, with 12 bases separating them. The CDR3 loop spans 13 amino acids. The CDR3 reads CARSLDGGQPQHF. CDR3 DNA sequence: TGTGCCAGAAGCCTAGATGGTGGCCAGCCCCAGCATTTT.